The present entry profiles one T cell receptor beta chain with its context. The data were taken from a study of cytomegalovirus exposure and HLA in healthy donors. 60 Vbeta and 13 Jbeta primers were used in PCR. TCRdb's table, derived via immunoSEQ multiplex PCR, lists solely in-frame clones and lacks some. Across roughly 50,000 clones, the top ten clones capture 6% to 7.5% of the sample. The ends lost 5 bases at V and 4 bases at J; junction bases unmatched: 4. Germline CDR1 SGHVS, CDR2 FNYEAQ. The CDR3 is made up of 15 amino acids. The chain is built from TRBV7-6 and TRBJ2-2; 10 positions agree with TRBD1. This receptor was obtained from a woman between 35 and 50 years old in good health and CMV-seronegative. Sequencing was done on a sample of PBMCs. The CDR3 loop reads CASSTGQGVTGELFF. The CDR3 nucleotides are TGTGCCAGCAGCACCGGACAGGGGGTCACCGGGGAGCTGTTTTTT.